This T cell receptor (beta chain) was documented in a study of blood T cell repertoires in COVID-19. Background on the study: Sites across the United States, Italy and Spain contributed samples from acute and convalescent COVID-19.

The assay was immunoSEQ multiplex PCR, and TCRdb's table has in-frame clones only and misses some. The sample records about 150,000 clones, 80% to 90% being singletons. CDR1 and CDR2 (germline): MDHEN, SYDVKM. This CDR3 comprises 16 residues. The V segment lost 3 bases and the J segment 3 bases; nucleotides outside the gene matches: 8. The TCR originated in a man aged 18 to 30 with COVID-19, enrolled during active disease. Source material: peripheral blood. J is TRBJ2-3 and V is TRBV28; 8 bases agree with TRBD1. DNA for the CDR3: TGTGCCAGCAGTTTCAGGCAGGGGGCTTTTACAGATACGCAGTATTTT. Translation: CASSFRQGAFTDTQYF.